The 28 T cell receptor beta chains below all came from one sample that was sequenced in a study of blood T cell repertoires in COVID-19. The data were produced by immunoSEQ multiplex PCR, yet TCRdb's version contains in-frame clones alone and is incomplete. Of over 120,000 clones listed, roughly 87% are singletons. Sequenced input: peripheral blood. These receptors originate from a man between 70 and 80 years old with acute or convalescent COVID-19.

The genes are TRBV5-1 and TRBJ1-1, with 11 nucleotides matching TRBD1. The trim removed 5 bases at V and 6 bases at J, leaving 6 bases unmatched. This CDR3 region has 14 residues. Germline assignment: CDR1 SGHRS and CDR2 YFSETQ. The CDR3 sequence: CASSSGQGASEAFF. CDR3 DNA: TGCGCCAGCAGTAGCGGACAGGGGGCCTCTGAAGCTTTCTTT. Together with reference TRBV5-1 and TRBJ1-1, the CDR3 gives the full variable domain: KAGVTQTPRYLIKTRGQQVTLSCSPISGHRSVSWYQQTPGQGLQFLFEYFSETQRNKGNFPGRFSGRQFSNSRSEMNVSTLELGDSALYLCASSSGQGASEAFFGQGTRLTVV.

This clone was observed a handful of times. This chain links TRBV1 with TRBJ1-5; the table's D gene call, TRBD1, was not cross checked with the DNA. TRBV1 counts as a pseudogene. The CDR3 totals 18 residues. The CDR3 DNA sequence: TGCACCAGCAGCCATTCCGTGGGGACAGATTATAGCAATCAGCCCCAGCATTTT. It specifies CTSSHSVGTDYSNQPQHF.

The chain carries TRBV5-1 and TRBJ1-6; D is perhaps TRBD1 (5 bases). Germline loops: CDR1 SGHRS, CDR2 YFSETQ. Between the trimmed V and J ends, which lost 0 bases and 7 bases, there was a span of 8 bases. The CDR3 covers 14 residues. The CDR3 sequence is CASSLGQLNSPLHF. The DNA for the CDR3 is TGCGCCAGCAGCTTGGGACAGCTAAATTCACCCCTCCACTTT.

This chain joins TRBV18 and TRBJ2-2, with D perhaps matching TRBD1 (6 bases). The CDR3 consists of 14 residues. V lost 3 bases to trimming and J lost 3 bases, with 8 bases between them. The V gene's germline CDR1 is KGHSH and CDR2 LQKENI. CDR3 coding DNA: TGTGCCAGCTCACCGGACAGTTACACCGGGGAGCTGTTTTTT. Its translation is CASSPDSYTGELFF.

The chain's CDR3 is CASSQKQGDRIEAFF. The DNA for the CDR3 is TGTGCCAGCAGCCAAAAGCAGGGGGACAGAATTGAGGCTTTCTTT. The chain couples TRBV3-1 (or the pseudogene TRBV3-2) to TRBJ1-1, with 7 bases lining up with TRBD1. J gave up 11 bases and V 2 bases, and 14 bases lay outside the gene matches. The CDR3 contains 15 residues. Germline CDR1 is LGHDT and CDR2 is YNNKEL (reference sequence).

Of note for this clone: Additional DNA sequences in this sample encode the identical CDR3. The V and J genes are TRBV19 and TRBJ1-5, with 7 bases lining up with TRBD1. This CDR3 has 14 residues. The trim removed 4 bases at V and 2 bases at J, leaving 2 bases unmatched. The germline V gene has CDR1 LNHDA and CDR2 SQIVND (reference sequence). CDR3 bases: TGTGCCAGTAGTACTACAGGGGGCAATCAGCCCCAGCATTTT. It is translated as CASSTTGGNQPQHF.

In this sample, this clone turned up a few times. The CDR3 DNA reads TGTGCCAGCAGCCCTCGGGGGGAGGCCCACCGGGAGTACTTC. This codes for CASSPRGEAHREYF. V gene TRBV3-1 (or the pseudogene TRBV3-2) combines with J gene TRBJ2-7; 7 bases agree with TRBD2. CDR3 length equals 14 residues. Germline V CDR1 and CDR2: LGHDT, YNNKEL (reference sequence). Losses at the gene ends were 4 bases for V and 11 bases for J; bases not matched to a gene: 14.

Worth noting for this clone: This same CDR3 is encoded by further DNA sequences in the sample. The V and J genes are TRBV5-1 and TRBJ2-1, with 9 bases identical to TRBD1. This CDR3 spans 17 amino acids. CDR1 is SGHRS, CDR2 YFSETQ, per germline. With V trimmed by 4 bases and J by 0 bases, 8 bases remained unmatched. CDR3 in amino acids: CASSRDRGFSSYNEQFF. CDR3 coding DNA: TGCGCCAGCAGCAGAGACAGGGGGTTTAGCTCCTACAATGAGCAGTTCTTC.

The chain employs TRBV10-3 and TRBJ1-2; no definite D call. The V gene lost 0 bases and the J gene lost 4 bases, with 3 bases spanning the gap. The CDR3 contains 12 residues. The germline CDR1 and CDR2 sequences are ENHRY and SYGVKD. CDR3 nucleotide sequence: TGTGCCATCAGTGAGTCGAGCTATGGCTACACCTTC. This gives the protein CAISESSYGYTF.

The rearrangement uses TRBV5-1 and TRBJ2-5; tentative D call: TRBD1 (5 bases). Germline V gene lookup returns CDR1 SGHRS and CDR2 YFSETQ. This CDR3 has 15 amino acids. V was clipped by 4 bases and J by 4 bases, with 17 bases between them. CDR3 nucleotide sequence: TGCGCCAGCAGCCCTCAGGGATCTTGGAGAGAGACCCAGTACTTC. Its translation is CASSPQGSWRETQYF.

V and J are TRBV6-5 and TRBJ1-2; no clear D gene. Between the trimmed V and J ends, which lost 0 bases and 3 bases, there was a span of 11 bases. Germline CDR1 reads MNHEY; CDR2 reads SVGAGI. There are 15 residues in the CDR3. CDR3 loop: CASSYSRRVYYGYTF. The CDR3, as DNA: TGTGCCAGCAGTTACTCCCGCCGAGTCTACTATGGCTACACCTTC.

The chain links TRBV3-1 (or the pseudogene TRBV3-2) to TRBJ1-6; D not certain. Germline lookup yields CDR1 LGHDT and CDR2 YNNKEL (reference sequence). This CDR3 spans 13 amino acids. V was pared by 2 bases and J by 10 bases, with 9 bases between. CDR3 residues: CASSQNTASPLHF. CDR3 in DNA: TGTGCCAGCAGCCAAAACACCGCCTCACCCCTCCACTTT.

The CDR3 region is CASSYSATGSGYTF. CDR3 coding DNA: TGTGCCAGCAGTTATTCCGCGACAGGATCCGGCTACACCTTC. V is TRBV6-5 and J is TRBJ1-2, with TRBD1 as a possible D gene (6 bases). From germline, CDR1 is MNHEY and CDR2 SVGAGI. The germline V and J ends were trimmed by 3 bases and 8 bases, with 16 bases remaining between them. The CDR3 loop spans 14 amino acids.

CDR3 amino acids: CASSQVLSTGELFF. CDR3 in DNA: TGTGCCAGCAGCCAAGTTCTGAGCACCGGGGAGCTGTTTTTT. The chain has TRBV14 and TRBJ2-2; D is unresolved. V was clipped by 1 base and J by 4 bases, with 7 bases between them. The CDR3 has 14 amino acids. CDR1 SGHDN and CDR2 FVKESK come from the germline V gene. The entire variable domain, with the rest obtained from reference TRBV14 and TRBJ2-2, is as follows: EAGVTQFPSHSVIEKGQTVTLRCDPISGHDNLYWYRRVMGKEIKFLLHFVKESKQDESGMPNNRFLAERTGGTYSTLKVQPAELEDSGVYFCASSQVLSTGELFFGEGSRLTVL.

V and J are TRBV7-9 and TRBJ2-1; the D gene is possibly TRBD1 (5 bases). Germline V lookup: CDR1 SEHNR, CDR2 FQNEAQ (reference sequence). Trimming cost V 5 bases and J 10 bases, with 24 bases left between them. CDR3 length equals 16 residues. CDR3 in amino acids: CASSRSLPTESGEQFF. Written as DNA, the CDR3 is TGTGCCAGCAGCCGTTCCCTTCCGACAGAATCCGGCGAGCAGTTCTTC.

The chain joins TRBV5-1 to TRBJ2-7, with D perhaps matching TRBD2 (5 bases). The V end lost 1 base, the J end lost 3 bases, and 17 bases lay between the germline ends. CDR1 SGHRS and CDR2 YFSETQ come from the germline V gene. The CDR3 runs 16 residues. The chain's CDR3 is CASSLSRDPTFYEQYF. The DNA for the CDR3 is TGCGCCAGCAGCTTGAGTCGGGATCCCACTTTCTACGAGCAGTACTTC.

The chain carries TRBV27 and TRBJ2-3, with a tentative D call TRBD2 (6 bases). Looked up from germline, CDR1 is MNHEY and CDR2 is SMNVEV (reference sequence). V lost 5 bases, J lost 5 bases, and 14 bases lay in between. This CDR3 region has 14 residues. The CDR3 sequence is CASSQGLAQDTQYF. DNA for the CDR3: TGTGCCAGCAGTCAGGGACTGGCGCAAGATACGCAGTATTTT.

The gene calls are TRBV27 and TRBJ1-5; D uncertain. CDR3 length equals 14 residues. The V end lost 3 bases, the J end lost 4 bases, and 10 bases lay between the germline ends. Germline-derived CDR1 and CDR2 are MNHEY and SMNVEV (reference sequence). The CDR3 DNA sequence: TGTGCCAGCAGTTTGTACAGCCATAATCAGCCCCAGCATTTT. Its translation: CASSLYSHNQPQHF.

J is TRBJ1-1 and V is TRBV2, with TRBD1 matching over 7 bases. Trimming cost V 6 bases and J 6 bases; bases outside gene matches: 7. The germline CDR1 and CDR2 sequences are SNHLY and FYNNEI. The CDR3 is 13 amino acids. The CDR3 sequence is CASRLQGIAEAFF. In nucleotides, the CDR3 is TGTGCCAGCAGGCTACAGGGGATCGCTGAAGCTTTCTTT.

The chain employs TRBV5-5 and TRBJ2-3; D remains unclear. Trimming shortened V by 1 base and J by 0 bases, and 9 bases separated the two germline ends. The CDR3 loop spans 15 amino acids. The germline V gene has CDR1 SGHKS and CDR2 YYEKEE (reference sequence). This CDR3 is CASSLSPGSTDTQYF. The CDR3 coding sequence is TGTGCCAGCAGCTTGTCCCCCGGGAGCACAGATACGCAGTATTTT.

This clone was detected once. The chain recombines TRBV5-1 with TRBJ2-1; D might be TRBD2 (5 bases). V was trimmed by 2 bases and J by 8 bases, leaving 8 bases between them. CDR1 and CDR2 from the germline V gene are SGHRS and YFSETQ. This CDR3 is built from 12 residues. The chain's CDR3 is CASSFGGHEQFF. The CDR3 DNA sequence: TGCGCCAGCAGCTTTGGAGGACATGAGCAGTTCTTC. Using reference TRBV5-1 and TRBJ2-1 for the parts outside the CDR3, the full variable domain is KAGVTQTPRYLIKTRGQQVTLSCSPISGHRSVSWYQQTPGQGLQFLFEYFSETQRNKGNFPGRFSGRQFSNSRSEMNVSTLELGDSALYLCASSFGGHEQFFGPGTRLTVL.

V is TRBV6-4 and J is TRBJ1-1; D remains unclear. Germline values: CDR1 MRHNA, CDR2 SNTAGT. The CDR3 is 13 residues long. V was trimmed by 5 bases and J by 1 base, leaving 8 bases between them. The CDR3 DNA sequence: TGTGCCAGCAGTACGGAGGCGAACACTGAAGCTTTCTTT. It translates to CASSTEANTEAFF.

The rearrangement links TRBV25-1 to TRBJ2-7; 7 bases fit TRBD2. J gave up 5 bases and V 2 bases, and 9 bases lay outside the gene matches. The CDR3 length is 15 residues. Looked up from germline, CDR1 is MGHDK and CDR2 is SYGVNS. The CDR3 nucleotides are TGTGCCAGCAGTGAACCCGCGGGGGACGGTCACGAGCAGTACTTC. This encodes CASSEPAGDGHEQYF.

In DNA, the CDR3 is TGTGCCAGCAGTCAGGGGGCAGTCACTGAAGCTTTCTTT. This codes for CASSQGAVTEAFF. The chain employs TRBV6-5 and TRBJ1-1; 8 bases fit TRBD1. Germline V gene sequence: CDR1 MNHEY, CDR2 SVGAGI. This CDR3 spans 13 amino acids. Germline trimming cut 5 bases from V and 4 bases from J; bases unmatched to any gene: 3.

This chain links TRBV11-2 with TRBJ2-5, with D perhaps TRBD1 (6 bases). The CDR3 consists of 15 residues. CDR1 and CDR2 (germline): SGHAT, FQNNGV. The V end lost 1 base, the J end lost 1 base, and 10 bases lay between the germline ends. The DNA for the CDR3 is TGTGCCAGCAGCTTAGTGGGGGCGGGCCAAGAGACCCAGTACTTC. Its translation: CASSLVGAGQETQYF.

The chain combines TRBV7-9 with TRBJ2-5; weak D call: TRBD1 (5 bases). From germline, CDR1 is SEHNR and CDR2 FQNEAQ (reference sequence). V was trimmed by 0 bases and J by 5 bases, leaving 13 bases between them. The CDR3 totals 15 residues. CDR3 amino acids: CASSLAGPIGETQYF. As DNA, the CDR3 is TGTGCCAGCAGCTTAGCGGGGCCTATCGGGGAGACCCAGTACTTC.

The count of this clone is one. The V call is TRBV12-3 or TRBV12-4, the J call TRBJ1-5, with unresolved D. This CDR3 spans 13 amino acids. Trimming shortened V by 6 bases and J by 11 bases, and 17 bases separated the two germline ends. The CDR3 nucleotides are TGTGCCAGCAGCTATGGAGAGTCAGTGGCCCAGCATTTT. Amino acid sequence: CASSYGESVAQHF.

This clone appeared a single time. The chain joins TRBV3-1 (or the pseudogene TRBV3-2) to TRBJ1-1; D is uncertain. Trimming took 3 bases from V and 1 from J, leaving 9 bases between them. The CDR3 sequence is 14 residues long. Looked up from germline, CDR1 is LGHDT and CDR2 is YNNKEL (reference sequence). The CDR3 region is CASSHGDWNTEAFF. As DNA, the CDR3 is TGTGCCAGCAGCCACGGTGATTGGAACACTGAAGCTTTCTTT.